The next 2 T cell receptor beta chains were all read from a single sample in a study of OX40 agonist ivuxolimab in advanced cancers. Some clones are missing from TCRdb's copy, which holds only in-frame ones; the method was immunoSEQ multiplex PCR. Of about 68,000 clones in the sample, around 93% were seen once. The sequencing here drew on CD4+ or CD8+ T cells sorted from blood, taken in a trial of the OX40 agonist ivuxolimab. The receptor set was obtained from an adult with an advanced solid tumor such as melanoma, head and neck, liver or kidney cancer.

This chain connects TRBV4-1 to TRBJ1-5; no firm D call. There are 14 residues in the CDR3. V was cut by 1 base and J by 4 bases, with 8 bases left in between. Germline-derived CDR1 and CDR2 are MGHRA and YSYEKL. The CDR3 loop is CASSQVGTNQPQHF. The CDR3 DNA reads as TGCGCCAGCAGCCAAGTAGGCACGAATCAGCCCCAGCATTTT.

The chain couples TRBV5-8 to TRBJ2-1; 10 bases fit TRBD1. Germline CDR1 and CDR2: SGHTS and YDEGEE. CDR3 length equals 14 residues. Losses at the gene ends were 2 bases for V and 6 bases for J; bases not matched to a gene: 2. The CDR3: CASSFRDRGNEQFF. CDR3 bases: TGTGCCAGCAGCTTTCGGGACAGGGGCAATGAGCAGTTCTTC.